The source of this T cell receptor beta chain is a study of shared clonotypes between healthy human individuals. The CDR3 covers 15 residues. Between the trimmed V and J ends, which lost 2 bases and 2 bases, there was a span of 10 bases. The V gene's germline CDR1 is LNHDA and CDR2 SQIVND (reference sequence). Clones were sequenced by immunoSEQ multiplex PCR, and TCRdb holds only the in-frame ones, with some missing. The profile shows about 770,000 clones, 55% to 75% of them singletons. CD4+ cells were split into CD45RA+ naive and CD45RA-negative memory subsets. Specimen: memory CD4+ T cells sorted from blood. Subset indicated: CD45RA-negative fraction. The sequence was collected from a woman aged 25 to 39 in good health. This chain connects TRBV19 to TRBJ2-1; no definite D call. CDR3: CASSITGGPYNEQFF. The CDR3 DNA is TGTGCCAGTAGTATAACTGGTGGCCCCTACAATGAGCAGTTCTTC.